The 28 T cell receptor beta chains below all came from one sample that was sequenced in a study of beta chain features in type 1 diabetes. These TCRs' antigens remain unknown. General study points: Across all four CD4+ subsets, people with type 1 diabetes showed modestly shorter TCRB CDR3s.

cDNA synthesis used the whole RNA isolate, giving expressed TCRB sequences. The protocol was immunoSEQ multiplex PCR, while the TCRdb copy is restricted to in-frame clones and leaves out a portion. The sample holds 250,000 or so clones, around 14% seen once. Sample: naive CD4+ T cells from blood. Receptors were obtained from a man in his thirties or forties with type 1 diabetes.

This clone was seen a few times. This chain joins TRBV7-9 and TRBJ1-1, with 7 bases aligning to TRBD1. The CDR3 length is 15 residues. Germline V gene lookup returns CDR1 SEHNR and CDR2 FQNEAQ (reference sequence). J was trimmed by 4 bases and V by 5 bases; bases with no gene match: 10. CDR3 amino acids: CASSTRQGWGTEAFF. The CDR3 DNA is TGTGCCAGCAGCACGAGACAGGGTTGGGGCACTGAAGCTTTCTTT.

This sequence joins TRBV2 and TRBJ1-2; D may be TRBD1 (5 bases). Germline V gene data show CDR1 as SNHLY and CDR2 as FYNNEI. CDR3 length equals 13 residues. V lost 1 base, J lost 7 bases, and 10 bases lay in between. The CDR3 sequence is CASSEEGRGGYTF. As DNA, the CDR3 is TGTGCCAGCAGTGAAGAAGGGAGGGGTGGCTACACCTTC.

There are a few counts of this clone. The chain links TRBV30 to TRBJ2-1; 9 bases match TRBD2. Germline assignment: CDR1 GTSNPN and CDR2 SVGIG (reference sequence). The CDR3 sequence is 11 residues long. J gave up 10 bases and V 3 bases, and 1 base lay outside the gene matches. CDR3 amino acids: CAWSLAGEQFF. CDR3 nucleotides: TGTGCCTGGAGCCTAGCGGGAGAGCAGTTCTTC.

This clone was detected a few times. The chain carries TRBV28 and TRBJ1-1; D ambiguous. There are 14 residues in the CDR3. Germline-derived CDR1 and CDR2 are MDHEN and SYDVKM. Trimming cost V 7 bases and J 7 bases, with 19 bases left between them. The CDR3 DNA is TGTGCCAGCACAGAACGGAGCCCACGGGTTGAAGCTTTCTTT. Its translation: CASTERSPRVEAFF.

The chain couples TRBV4-1 to TRBJ1-1, with no clear D. The V end was cut by 1 base, the J end by 1 base, with 7 bases between. The CDR3 has 14 residues. The germline gives CDR1 MGHRA, CDR2 YSYEKL. This CDR3 is CASSQVLQNTEAFF. CDR3 DNA sequence: TGCGCCAGCAGCCAAGTACTCCAGAACACTGAAGCTTTCTTT.

This clone was seen more than once but under ten times. The chain links TRBV5-1 to TRBJ1-1; D remains unclear. V shed 4 bases and J shed 4 bases, with 11 bases lying between them. The CDR3 totals 13 residues. Germline V lookup: CDR1 SGHRS, CDR2 YFSETQ. The CDR3 sequence is CASSQDPLTEAFF. DNA for the CDR3: TGCGCCAGCAGCCAGGATCCCCTCACTGAAGCTTTCTTT.

In its sample, this clone was seen a few times. The J gene is TRBJ2-7, the V gene TRBV11-2, with D possibly TRBD2 on 5 matching bases. The CDR3 contains 14 residues. V was cut by 4 bases and J by 5 bases, with 15 bases left in between. The germline V gene has CDR1 SGHAT and CDR2 FQNNGV. The CDR3 loop is CASSYRSSVDEQYF. CDR3 DNA: TGTGCCAGCAGCTATCGGAGTAGCGTGGACGAGCAGTACTTC.

This clone showed up just a few times. The DNA for the CDR3 is TGTGCCAGCAGCTTAGAGTCAGGCTATGGCTACACCTTC. This encodes CASSLESGYGYTF. The J gene is TRBJ1-2, the V gene TRBV11-2; D unresolved. CDR1 is SGHAT and CDR2 is FQNNGV in the germline V gene. V was cut by 0 bases and J by 4 bases, with 6 bases left in between. The CDR3 extends over 13 amino acids.

CDR3 sequence reads: CASRPQLAPGEQYF. The DNA for the CDR3 is TGTGCCAGCAGGCCCCAACTAGCCCCGGGCGAGCAGTACTTC. The rearrangement joins TRBV2 to TRBJ2-7; D may be TRBD2 (6 bases). Germline V gene sequence: CDR1 SNHLY, CDR2 FYNNEI. CDR3 length equals 14 residues. V was clipped by 6 bases and J by 6 bases, with 18 bases between them.

This clone was recorded a few times. The chain is built from TRBV7-9 and TRBJ2-7; D possibly corresponds to TRBD1 (5 bases). V dropped 1 base and J dropped 0 bases, with 7 bases sitting between them. This CDR3 comprises 14 residues. Germline lookup yields CDR1 SEHNR and CDR2 FQNEAQ (reference sequence). The CDR3 sequence is CASSLVGHSYEQYF. DNA for the CDR3: TGTGCCAGCAGCTTAGTAGGACACTCCTACGAGCAGTACTTC.

The chain recombines TRBV27 with TRBJ1-6; 8 bases align to TRBD1. With 6 bases clipped from V and 7 bases from J, the junction kept 11 bases outside the gene matches. Germline CDR1 is MNHEY and CDR2 is SMNVEV (reference sequence). The CDR3 is made up of 16 amino acids. The CDR3 nucleotides read TGTGCCAGCAGGGAACAACAGGGGGAACCCAATTCACCCCTCCACTTT. Translation gives CASREQQGEPNSPLHF.

V and J are TRBV7-9 and TRBJ1-1; 9 bases agree with TRBD1. The CDR3 is made up of 15 amino acids. Germline CDR1 reads SEHNR; CDR2 reads FQNEAQ (reference sequence). V shed 5 bases and J 5 bases; nucleotides not matched to a gene: 9. The CDR3 is CASSNSGQGRTEAFF. The CDR3 nucleotides are TGTGCCAGCAGCAACAGTGGACAGGGGAGAACTGAAGCTTTCTTT.

This clone has only a few counts. This rearrangement joins TRBV4-1 to TRBJ1-1; 7 bases agree with TRBD1. This CDR3 is built from 13 residues. Germline assignment: CDR1 MGHRA and CDR2 YSYEKL. With V trimmed by 10 bases and J by 4 bases, 9 bases remained unmatched. Written as DNA, the CDR3 is TGCGCCACCAAGGACAGGTTGACCACTGAAGCTTTCTTT. Its translation is CATKDRLTTEAFF.

This clone has a handful of counts. The chain combines TRBV11-2 with TRBJ1-3; D not certain. The V and J ends lost 5 bases and 2 bases respectively, with 16 bases between them. Per germline, CDR1 SGHAT and CDR2 FQNNGV. This CDR3 has 16 amino acids. The CDR3 DNA sequence: TGTGCCAGCAGCCTTTTTTTGAGGGAGGCTGGAAACACCATATATTTT. Translation: CASSLFLREAGNTIYF.

The gene calls are TRBV6-6 and TRBJ2-7; TRBD1 matches at 9 bases. There are 16 residues in the CDR3. Germline V gene lookup returns CDR1 MNHNY and CDR2 SVGAGI (reference sequence). V shed 4 bases and J 3 bases; nucleotides not matched to a gene: 10. CDR3: CASSFVRRDRVYEQYF. The CDR3 DNA follows: TGTGCCAGCAGTTTCGTTCGCCGGGACAGGGTCTACGAGCAGTACTTC.

The chain uses TRBV10-3 and TRBJ1-1, with 7 bases lining up with TRBD1. The CDR3 is 12 residues long. From germline, CDR1 is ENHRY and CDR2 SYGVKD. J gave up 4 bases and V 10 bases, and 6 bases lay outside the gene matches. Written as DNA, the CDR3 is TGTGCCACCACAGGGGATGGCACTGAAGCTTTCTTT. Protein product: CATTGDGTEAFF.

CDR3 residues: CAWDRASTEAFF. The CDR3 DNA reads as TGTGCCTGGGACAGGGCGTCCACTGAAGCTTTCTTT. This chain links TRBV30 with TRBJ1-1, with TRBD1 matching over 7 bases. Trimming cost V 5 bases and J 4 bases; bases outside gene matches: 4. This CDR3 comprises 12 residues. Germline lookup yields CDR1 GTSNPN and CDR2 SVGIG (reference sequence).

This clone was observed a handful of times. This specimen includes other DNA sequences encoding the same CDR3. V is TRBV18 and J is TRBJ2-5; tentatively, D is TRBD1 (5 bases). V was pared by 3 bases and J by 2 bases, with 7 bases between. CDR1 and CDR2 (germline): KGHSH, LQKENI. The length of the CDR3 is 13 residues. CDR3 residues: CASSPAGQETQYF. CDR3 sequence (DNA): TGTGCCAGCTCACCCGCAGGGCAAGAGACCCAGTACTTC.

The chain couples TRBV7-9 to TRBJ1-2; TRBD1 aligns across 7 bases. Trimming took 3 bases from V and 0 from J; bases not matched to a gene: 7. The CDR3 sequence is 16 residues long. Germline assignment: CDR1 SEHNR and CDR2 FQNEAQ (reference sequence). CDR3 DNA sequence: TGTGCCAGCAGCTTGGCAGGGGGATCAGCTAACTATGGCTACACCTTC. This codes for CASSLAGGSANYGYTF.

For the CDR3, the DNA is TGTGCCAGCAGTTCCGCAGGGGGCCAATACGAGCAGTACTTC. Translated: CASSSAGGQYEQYF. The V and J genes are TRBV6-5 and TRBJ2-7, with 8 bases fitting TRBD1. CDR3 size: 14 residues. CDR1 and CDR2 from the germline V gene are MNHEY and SVGAGI. V was clipped by 4 bases and J by 4 bases; unmatched bases: 6.

The J gene is TRBJ1-2, the V gene TRBV30; D is perhaps TRBD1 (5 bases). The CDR3 length is 12 residues. Germline V CDR1 and CDR2: GTSNPN, SVGIG (reference sequence). V gave up 0 bases and J gave up 8 bases, with 10 bases separating them. In DNA form, the CDR3 reads TGTGCCTGGAGTGTCGGGGGATTGGGCTACACCTTC. Amino acid sequence: CAWSVGGLGYTF. The complete variable domain, with remaining parts taken from reference TRBV30 and TRBJ1-2, reads SQTIHQWPATLVQPVGSPLSLECTVEGTSNPNLYWYRQAAGRGLQLLFYSVGIGQISSEVPQNLSASRPQDRQFILSSKKLLLSDSGFYLCAWSVGGLGYTFGSGTRLTVV.

The chain joins TRBV5-1 to TRBJ2-7; a possible D gene is TRBD1 (6 bases). The CDR3 spans 15 residues. Germline V lookup: CDR1 SGHRS, CDR2 YFSETQ. Trimming stripped 4 bases from V and 2 bases from J, with 16 bases between. The CDR3 here is CASSPTGPLTYEQYF. In nucleotides, the CDR3 is TGCGCCAGCAGCCCGACAGGACCCCTGACCTACGAGCAGTACTTC.

The table lists this clone with a few counts. The chain joins TRBV6-5 to TRBJ1-4; D is perhaps TRBD1 (5 bases). The CDR3 length is 13 residues. Germline V gene sequence: CDR1 MNHEY, CDR2 SVGAGI. V was cut by 4 bases and J by 8 bases, with 11 bases left in between. In nucleotides, the CDR3 is TGTGCCAGCAGTTTTCAGGGCCGAGAAAAACTGTTTTTT. Amino acids: CASSFQGREKLFF.

The rearrangement uses TRBV5-1 and TRBJ2-3; 10 bases align to TRBD1. The CDR3 extends over 15 amino acids. Losses at the gene ends were 4 bases for V and 4 bases for J; bases not matched to a gene: 6. Germline CDR1 SGHRS, CDR2 YFSETQ. DNA of the CDR3: TGCGCCAGCAGCGGGGGGACAGGGGACCCAGATACGCAGTATTTT. This codes for CASSGGTGDPDTQYF.

This clone has a handful of counts. V is TRBV6-1 and J is TRBJ2-5, with TRBD2 matching over 7 bases. Germline CDR1 and CDR2: MNHNS and SASEGT. The trim removed 7 bases at V and 5 bases at J, leaving 10 bases unmatched. The CDR3 spans 14 residues. The CDR3 DNA is TGTGCCAGCACCCTCAGCGGGACGGTTGAGACCCAGTACTTC. This sequence encodes CASTLSGTVETQYF.

This clone was counted only a few times. CDR3 loop: CASSITRENEQFF. CDR3 in DNA: TGTGCCAGTAGTATTACGCGAGAAAATGAGCAGTTCTTC. The rearrangement links TRBV19 to TRBJ2-1; D is undetermined. In germline, CDR1 is LNHDA, CDR2 SQIVND (reference sequence). CDR3 length equals 13 residues. V was pared by 3 bases and J by 7 bases, with 10 bases between.

The chain uses TRBV5-1 and TRBJ1-4; D gene unclear. Germline CDR1 is SGHRS and CDR2 is YFSETQ. The CDR3 has 14 residues. Trimming stripped 0 bases from V and 6 bases from J, with 9 bases between. CDR3 DNA: TGCGCCAGCAGCTTGGAGCGAGGAGATGAAAAACTGTTTTTT. Its translation: CASSLERGDEKLFF.

This sequence joins TRBV6-1 and TRBJ2-5, with TRBD1 matching over 7 bases. The germline CDR1 and CDR2 sequences are MNHNS and SASEGT. V shed 7 bases, J shed 3 bases, and the junction held 5 bases outside the gene matches. The CDR3 totals 13 residues. CDR3 in amino acids: CASTGTGEETQYF. In nucleotides, the CDR3 is TGTGCCAGCACGGGCACAGGGGAAGAGACCCAGTACTTC.